This T cell receptor beta chain comes out of a study of cytomegalovirus exposure and HLA in healthy donors. Points from the study as a whole: Common viral pathogens were later found to be apparently linked to several of the most significant clusters. By a later analysis, the bulk of CMV-associated TCR beta chains appeared HLA-restricted.

Germline loops: CDR1 SGDLS, CDR2 YYNGEE. This CDR3 comprises 20 residues. V trimming: 3 bases; J trimming: 4 bases; junction bases outside the gene matches: 20. Primers included in the PCR were 60 Vbeta and 13 Jbeta primers. TCRdb keeps only in-frame clones here, not all; method: immunoSEQ multiplex PCR. The data show about 140,000 clones, 66% seen once. Notes on this clone: The antigen is undetermined.

The chain carries TRBV9 and TRBJ2-3, with 10 bases that match TRBD2. The clonotype was recovered from a woman aged 55-70 years in good health and CMV-seronegative. The sample taken for sequencing was PBMCs. The DNA for the CDR3 is TGTGCCAGCAGCGCGCTCCAGCGGGGGGGCTCCCATTCTGGCTCAGATACGCAGTATTTT. Translating gives CASSALQRGGSHSGSDTQYF.